This is a list of T cell receptor beta chains from one sample in a study of blood T cell repertoires in COVID-19. Using immunoSEQ multiplex PCR, the repertoire was profiled, and TCRdb retains in-frame clones only, with some absent. The sample holds roughly 460,000 clones, 85% to 90% seen once. The sample consisted of peripheral blood. The receptors derive from a young man with COVID-19, enrolled during active disease. Each CDR3 is given with its conserved first and last residue. Fields, in order: J gene, V gene, D gene, CDR3 DNA, CDR3 protein. The D gene is left open where the match is weak.

TRBJ2-2,TRBV5-4,TRBD2,TGTGCCAGCAGTGCTAGCGGGAATATGAGGGGGGAGCTGTTTTTT,CASSASGNMRGELFF
TRBJ1-2,TRBV13,TRBD1,TGTGCCAGCAGCACTGCCCAGGGGGCGGCGGGCTACACCTTC,CASSTAQGAAGYTF
TRBJ2-3,TRBV6-1,TRBD2,TGTGCCAGCAGTGAAGAGGGAGGACTAGCAGGAGATACGCAGTATTTT,CASSEEGGLAGDTQYF
TRBJ1-4,TRBV7-9,-,TGTGCCAGCAGCTTAGGCGATTTACGGGGGGCTAATGAAAAACTGTTTTTT,CASSLGDLRGANEKLFF
TRBJ2-1,TRBV29-1,TRBD2,TGCAGCTCCTCGACTAGCGGGTTCGGTGAGCAGTTCTTC,CSSSTSGFGEQFF
TRBJ2-1,TRBV5-1,TRBD2,TGCGCCAGCAGCCAAAGGACTAGCGGGAGCAATGAGCAGTTCTTC,CASSQRTSGSNEQFF
TRBJ2-1,TRBV6-5,-,TGTGCCAGCAGTTACACCGACAGTATTCACAATGAGCAGTTCTTC,CASSYTDSIHNEQFF
TRBJ2-7,TRBV10-3,-,TGTGCCATCAGTGAGTTAAGGGGCGAGCAGTACTTC,CAISELRGEQYF
TRBJ1-4,TRBV7-9,TRBD1,TGTGCCAGCAGCAGTACCGGGACAGGGGGCGAAAAACTGTTTTTT,CASSSTGTGGEKLFF
TRBJ2-3,TRBV27,TRBD2,TGTGCCAGCAGGTCCCTACTAGGCGGGAGGGCCCCCTCTAGGCATACGCAGTATTTT,CASRSLLGGRAPSRHTQYF
TRBJ2-7,TRBV5-1,TRBD1,TGCGCCAGCAGCGTAGGACAGGGGCTCTACGAGCAGTACTTC,CASSVGQGLYEQYF
TRBJ2-4,TRBV7-9,TRBD1,TGTGCCAGTAGCTTACCCGACAGGGATTACATTCAGTACTTC,CASSLPDRDYIQYF